The rows below give T cell receptor beta chains drawn from one sample of a study of CD8+ T cells in alopecia areata. The repertoire was sequenced with immunoSEQ multiplex PCR; TCRdb's copy has only in-frame clones and lacks some. The sample yields 150,000 or so clones, 87% seen once. The sample in question was CD8+ T cells sorted from blood, obtained at week 0. The receptors derive from a human donor with alopecia areata. CDR3s include the opening cysteine and the closing phenylalanine or tryptophan. Fields, in order: D gene, V gene, CDR3 length, J gene, clone size, CDR3 DNA, CDR3 protein. D genes are given only for firm matches. Expanded clones get a size class; other rows say once, few or many, or leave the size out.

TRBD1,TRBV27,14,TRBJ2-7,few,TGTGCCAGCAGCTCCGGACAGGGGAGGGGCGAGCAGTACTTC,CASSSGQGRGEQYF
-,TRBV25-1,13,TRBJ1-2,-,TGTGCCAGCAGCGGGGGTTTGGGGTATGGCTACACCTTC,CASSGGLGYGYTF
-,TRBV6-1,13,TRBJ2-3,-,TGTGCCAGCAGTGATGAAGGCACAGATACGCAGTATTTT,CASSDEGTDTQYF
-,TRBV11-2,14,TRBJ2-7,-,TGTGCCAGCAGCTTAGGGACAGTCTCCTACGAGCAGTACTTC,CASSLGTVSYEQYF
-,TRBV12-5,12,TRBJ2-5,-,TGTGCCTCCGGCGGGGTTGGGGAGACCCAGTACTTC,CASGGVGETQYF
-,TRBV2,13,TRBJ2-7,-,TGTGCCAGCAGTGGGGGACGAGTAGACGAGCAGTACTTC,CASSGGRVDEQYF
-,TRBV29-1,16,TRBJ2-7,-,TGCAGCGTTCTCCCCCCCCCGATGGCTACTTCCTACGAGCAGTACTTC,CSVLPPPMATSYEQYF
-,TRBV2,12,TRBJ2-5,-,TGTGCCAGGAACAGGGACCCGGAGACCCAGTACTTC,CARNRDPETQYF
TRBD1,TRBV7-9,16,TRBJ2-7,-,TGTGCCAGCAGCTTACAACCGGGACAGGGGCTGTCCCAGCAGTACTTC,CASSLQPGQGLSQQYF
-,TRBV27,13,TRBJ2-1,-,TGTGCCAGCATAAGTGCGAGCGACAATGAGCAGTTCTTC,CASISASDNEQFF
-,TRBV27,16,TRBJ2-7,once,TGTGCCAGCAGTTTATTCGGGCAGGGGCCCTCCTACGAGCAGTACTTC,CASSLFGQGPSYEQYF
-,TRBV7-3,14,TRBJ2-3,-,TGTGCCAGCAGCTTACTTGGACTGCCAGATACGCAGTATTTT,CASSLLGLPDTQYF
-,TRBV29-1,22,TRBJ2-1,few,TGCAGCGTTGAAGGACGGTCGCATGGACGGGAGCCCGATTTCAGGGCCTACAATGAGCAGTTCTTC,CSVEGRSHGREPDFRAYNEQFF
-,TRBV6-4,13,TRBJ1-1,-,TGTGCCAGCAGTGACTCAGACAACACTGAAGCTTTCTTT,CASSDSDNTEAFF
-,TRBV30,12,TRBJ2-2,-,TGTGCCTGGAGTGTGAGACCCGGGGAGCTGTTTTTT,CAWSVRPGELFF
TRBD1,TRBV29-1,12,TRBJ1-1,-,TGCAGCGCACAGGGGCGGAGGACTGAAGCTTTCTTT,CSAQGRRTEAFF
-,TRBV18,12,TRBJ2-5,-,TGTGCCAGCCAGGGAGAGCAAGAGACCCAGTACTTC,CASQGEQETQYF
TRBD2,TRBV18,20,TRBJ2-1,few,TGTGCCAGCTCACCCAATTACCCTAGCGGGGGCTCGAGCTCCTACAATGAGCAGTTCTTC,CASSPNYPSGGSSSYNEQFF
-,TRBV20-1,11,TRBJ2-5,-,TGCAGTGCCGCGAGTGAAGAGACCCAGTACTTC,CSAASEETQYF
-,TRBV5-1,11,TRBJ2-7,-,TGCGCCAGCAGCTTGGGGTACGAGCAGTACTTC,CASSLGYEQYF
-,TRBV27,14,TRBJ2-7,-,TGTGCCAGTCAACAGGGCCCTCGCTCCTACGAGCAGTACTTC,CASQQGPRSYEQYF
-,TRBV29-1,13,TRBJ2-5,-,TGCAGCGTTGTCCCGGGAGCGGAGGAGACCCAGTACTTC,CSVVPGAEETQYF